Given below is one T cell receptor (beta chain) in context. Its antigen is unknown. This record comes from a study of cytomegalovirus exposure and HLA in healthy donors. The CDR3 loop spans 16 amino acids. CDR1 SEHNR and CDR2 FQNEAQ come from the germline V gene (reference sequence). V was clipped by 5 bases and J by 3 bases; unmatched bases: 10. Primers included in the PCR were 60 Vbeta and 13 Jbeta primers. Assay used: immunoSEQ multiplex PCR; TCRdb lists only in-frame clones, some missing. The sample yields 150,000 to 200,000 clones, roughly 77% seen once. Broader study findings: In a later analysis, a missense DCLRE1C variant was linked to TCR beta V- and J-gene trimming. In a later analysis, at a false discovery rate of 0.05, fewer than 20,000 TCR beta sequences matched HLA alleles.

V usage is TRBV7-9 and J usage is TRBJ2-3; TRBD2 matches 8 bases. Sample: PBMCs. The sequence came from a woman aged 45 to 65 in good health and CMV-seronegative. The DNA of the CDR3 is TGTGCCAGCAGCCACACGCGGGGGGATGTTACAGATACGCAGTATTTT. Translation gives CASSHTRGDVTDTQYF.